The 5 T cell receptor beta chains given below trace back to one sample, sequenced in a study of blood T cell repertoires in COVID-19. TCRdb's copy holds only in-frame clones and misses some; the assay was immunoSEQ multiplex PCR. There are under 85,000 clones in the sample; roughly 90% occur only once, and approximately 15% lies in the top ten. Sequenced: peripheral blood. Receptors originate from a man aged 70 or older with active or convalescent COVID-19.

The chain is built from TRBV2 and TRBJ2-1, with 11 bases aligning to TRBD1. From germline, CDR1 is SNHLY and CDR2 FYNNEI. The CDR3 loop spans 14 amino acids. Germline trimming cut 6 bases from V and 6 bases from J; bases unmatched to any gene: 4. CDR3 sequence: CASRAGTGGNEQFF. For the CDR3, the DNA is TGTGCCAGCAGAGCCGGGACAGGGGGCAATGAGCAGTTCTTC.

The rearrangement joins TRBV18 to TRBJ1-3; TRBD1 might be the D (6 bases). CDR3 length equals 16 residues. V lost 2 bases to trimming and J lost 2 bases, with 13 bases between them. CDR1 KGHSH and CDR2 LQKENI come from the germline V gene. CDR3 loop: CASSPGTSSPGNTIYF. In DNA form, the CDR3 reads TGTGCCAGCTCACCAGGGACAAGCTCACCTGGAAACACCATATATTTT.

This chain uses TRBV20-1 with TRBJ2-3, with TRBD2 as a possible D gene (6 bases). The germline V gene has CDR1 DFQATT and CDR2 SNEGSKA (reference sequence). The CDR3 loop spans 11 amino acids. Trimming stripped 6 bases from V and 8 bases from J, with 12 bases between. DNA of the CDR3: TGCAGTGCCGTCCGGGACTCTACGCAGTATTTT. Amino acids: CSAVRDSTQYF.

V usage is TRBV4-3 and J usage is TRBJ2-5; maybe TRBD1 (6 bases). CDR1 is LGHNA, CDR2 YSLEER, per germline. The CDR3 covers 14 residues. V was shortened by 2 bases and J by 6 bases, with 13 bases between the two germline ends. The CDR3 protein is CASSQSTGQKTQYF. DNA of the CDR3: TGCGCCAGCAGCCAATCAACAGGGCAGAAGACCCAGTACTTC.

This chain links TRBV6-5 with TRBJ2-1, with D possibly matching TRBD2 (6 bases). CDR3 length: 15 amino acids. Trimming took 6 bases from V and 4 from J, leaving 16 bases between them. Per the germline V gene, CDR1 is MNHEY and CDR2 is SVGAGI. The CDR3 here is CASRTTSTLYNEQFF. The CDR3 region has the DNA TGTGCCAGCAGAACGACTAGTACCCTATACAATGAGCAGTTCTTC.